This T cell receptor beta chain was observed in a study of T cells in localized non-small cell lung cancer. Study outcomes and limitations: Appearances in adjacent lung were noted for a median about 60 of the top 100 tumor clones.

The table lists this clone with a few counts. The antigen remains undetermined. Generated by immunoSEQ multiplex PCR, the TCRdb table keeps only in-frame clones and is missing some. This table has more than 1,000 clones, 15% to 20% appearing once. Sequenced material: lung tumor tissue, taken before any cancer treatment. This receptor was taken from a woman aged 35 to 69 with stage II lung adenocarcinoma.

The CDR3 sequence: CASSRSPRRNSPLHF. CDR3 sequence (DNA): TGTGCCAGCAGTCGCTCACCACGGAGAAATTCACCCCTCCACTTT. The rearrangement uses TRBV6-8 and TRBJ1-6; no definite D call. The CDR3 length is 15 residues. The germline V gene encodes CDR1 MNHGY and CDR2 SAAAGT. Deletions cut 5 bases from V and 7 bases from J, with 15 bases between.